Presented here are 30 T cell receptor beta chains from one specimen sequenced in a study of CD8+CD57+ T cells in acquired aplastic anemia. Template material for TCR beta VDJ and CDR3 profiling consisted of genomic DNA. TCRdb analysed the reads with MiXCR anew, one entry per CDR3 protein. The table shows 300,000 or so distinct CDR3 sequences, with around three fifths occurring only once. Material: sorted CD4+, CD8+, or CD8+CD57+ T cells (not recorded which) from PBMCs. The receptors shown here come from a human donor with severe aplastic anemia or a healthy control (not recorded which).

This chain joins TRBV29-1 and TRBJ2-3; 7 bases map to TRBD2. Germline assignment: CDR1 SQVTM and CDR2 ANQGSEA. Trimming removed 4 bases from V and 0 bases from J; junction bases left unmatched: 7. The CDR3 length is 15 residues. The DNA for the CDR3 is TGCAGCGTTGGTTGGGGGGGAGGTAGCACAGATACGCAGTATTTT. This translates into CSVGWGGGSTDTQYF.

Regarding this clonotype: Since a much larger clone is just one base distant, this may be a read error. J is TRBJ2-3 and V is TRBV6-1; tentative D call: TRBD2 (5 bases). Germline lookup yields CDR1 MNHNS and CDR2 SASEGT. The CDR3 extends over 13 amino acids. Written as DNA, the CDR3 is TGTGCCAGCAATACTAGACCAACAGATACGCGGTATTTT. Translating gives CASNTRPTDTRYF.

V gene TRBV14 combines with J gene TRBJ2-7; tentatively, D is TRBD2 (7 bases). V lost 4 bases to trimming and J lost 10 bases, with 20 bases between them. The germline V gene encodes CDR1 SGHDN and CDR2 FVKESK. This CDR3 comprises 14 residues. The CDR3 reads CASSLGGGGAVQYF. DNA of the CDR3: TGTGCCAGCAGCCTAGGGGGGGGGGGGGCCGTTCAGTACTTC.

The chain couples TRBV7-9 to TRBJ2-5; D unclear. The CDR3 contains 10 residues. Germline V gene sequence: CDR1 SEHNR, CDR2 FQNEAQ (reference sequence). V was trimmed by 5 bases and J by 7 bases, leaving 5 bases between them. The CDR3 bases are TGTGCCAGCAGCCCCGCGACCCAGTACTTC. Amino acids: CASSPATQYF.

This clonotype was counted at least ten times. This chain uses TRBV5-8 with TRBJ1-2; 7 nucleotides agree with TRBD1. Germline values: CDR1 SGHTS, CDR2 YDEGEE. CDR3 length equals 16 residues. Trimming took 3 bases from V and 6 from J; bases not matched to a gene: 14. The CDR3 sequence: CASSSGQDPPYNGYTF. The CDR3, as DNA: TGTGCCAGCAGCTCCGGACAGGACCCCCCTTACAATGGCTACACCTTC.

The chain uses TRBV20-1 and TRBJ2-3; 7 nucleotides align to TRBD2. This CDR3 region has 13 residues. Trimming at V came to 3 bases and at J to 0 bases, leaving 0 bases not matched to a gene. Germline V gene data show CDR1 as DFQATT and CDR2 as SNEGSKA (reference sequence). CDR3: CSASSGSTDTQYF. The CDR3 DNA sequence: TGCAGTGCTAGTAGCGGGAGCACAGATACGCAGTATTTT.

This clonotype was recorded a few times. This chain joins TRBV4-2 and TRBJ1-6; D is uncertain. The CDR3 totals 15 residues. V dropped 0 bases and J dropped 4 bases, with 7 bases sitting between them. Germline V CDR1 and CDR2: LGHNA, YNFKEQ. In DNA, the CDR3 is TGTGCCAGCAGCCAAGATACAGCTTATAATTCACCCCTCCACTTT. Its translation: CASSQDTAYNSPLHF.

A remark on this clonotype: Germline and junction disagree at one end, which may indicate a read error. The rearrangement uses TRBV20-1 and TRBJ2-7; TRBD1 matches 8 bases. The CDR3 consists of 16 residues. CDR1 is DFQATT and CDR2 is SNEGSKA in the germline V gene (reference sequence). Written as DNA, the CDR3 is TGCAGTGCTAGTCCTCACACGGGACAGGAATACTACGAGCAGTGCTTC. Protein: CSASPHTGQEYYEQCF.

The CDR3 nucleotides are TGTGCCAGCAGTTGGACAGGGCAAGGCACTGAAGCTTTCTTT. Translation gives CASSWTGQGTEAFF. The V and J genes are TRBV2 and TRBJ1-1; TRBD1 matches 8 bases. The CDR3 is made up of 14 amino acids. Germline loops: CDR1 SNHLY, CDR2 FYNNEI. The V gene end was trimmed by 5 bases and the J gene end by 4 bases; junction bases not matched to a gene: 6. Drawing the rest from reference TRBV2 and TRBJ1-1, the complete variable domain is EPEVTQTPSHQVTQMGQEVILRCVPISNHLYFYWYRQILGQKVEFLVSFYNNEISEKSEIFDDQFSVERPDGSNFTLKIRSTKLEDSAMYFCASSWTGQGTEAFFGQGTRLTVV.

V gene TRBV7-2 combines with J gene TRBJ2-3; TRBD1 agrees at 12 bases. CDR3 size: 16 residues. The V gene's germline CDR1 is SGHTA and CDR2 FQGNSA. With V trimmed by 5 bases and J by 4 bases, 7 bases remained unmatched. In nucleotides, the CDR3 is TGTGCCAGCAGCCTAGGGACAGGGGGCTCATCAGATACGCAGTATTTT. It encodes CASSLGTGGSSDTQYF.

The chain recombines TRBV20-1 with TRBJ2-7; 13 bases are shared with TRBD2. Germline CDR1 reads DFQATT; CDR2 reads SNEGSKA (reference sequence). After removal of 6 bases from V and 1 base from J, the junction contained 15 bases not matched to a gene. There are 18 residues in the CDR3. The CDR3 region is CSASSLALAGGLSYEQYF. The CDR3 nucleotides are TGCAGTGCCAGCAGCTTGGCACTAGCGGGGGGGCTATCCTACGAGCAGTACTTC.

The chain has TRBV20-1 and TRBJ1-2, with 7 bases identical to TRBD1. CDR3 length equals 14 residues. After removal of 0 bases from V and 3 bases from J, the junction contained 4 bases not matched to a gene. Germline CDR1 and CDR2: DFQATT and SNEGSKA (reference sequence). CDR3 region: CSARDLGTDYGYTF. CDR3 nucleotide sequence: TGCAGTGCTAGAGATCTAGGGACAGACTATGGCTACACCTTC.

The V call is TRBV15, the J call TRBJ2-5; 8 nucleotides align to TRBD1. CDR3 length: 16 amino acids. The trim removed 4 bases at V and 2 bases at J, leaving 9 bases unmatched. Germline loops: CDR1 LNHNV, CDR2 YYDKDF (reference sequence). The CDR3: CATSTGTGTGQETQYF. The CDR3 DNA follows: TGTGCCACCAGCACGGGCACAGGGACAGGACAAGAGACCCAGTACTTC.

A word on this clonotype: A much larger clone lies one base from this, so it may be a read error. V usage is TRBV4-3 and J usage is TRBJ2-2; tentatively, D is TRBD2 (6 bases). The CDR3 length is 14 residues. Germline loops: CDR1 LGHNA, CDR2 YSLEER. The CDR3 coding sequence is TGCGCCAGCAGCCAAGATCGGGATACCGGGGGGCTGTTTTTT. Its protein product is CASSQDRDTGGLFF.

This chain links TRBV7-2 with TRBJ2-5, with a possible D match to TRBD2 (6 bases). CDR3 length equals 13 residues. The ends were cut back, 4 bases at V and 3 bases at J, with 9 bases in the middle. CDR1 is SGHTA and CDR2 is FQGNSA in the germline V gene. CDR3 coding DNA: TGTGCCAGCAGCTCCTGGAGGGAAGAGACCCAGTACTTC. It is translated as CASSSWREETQYF.

The genes are TRBV15 and TRBJ2-1; unclear D gene. Germline V gives CDR1 LNHNV, CDR2 YYDKDF (reference sequence). There are 14 residues in the CDR3. V was pared by 1 base and J by 8 bases, with 12 bases between. As DNA, the CDR3 is TGTGCCACCAGCAGAGCCCAAGTTGGGGATGAGCAGTTCTTC. It specifies CATSRAQVGDEQFF.

Concerning this clonotype: A junction boundary mismatches the germline segment, possibly from a read error. This chain links TRBV19 with TRBJ1-1; D is ambiguous. Per germline, CDR1 LNHDA and CDR2 SQIVND (reference sequence). The CDR3 runs to 16 residues. The CDR3 DNA reads TGTGCAAGTAGTATGTCCGGGATAGGGAGTGGAACTGAAGCTTTCTTT. This sequence encodes CASSMSGIGSGTEAFF.

To note about this clonotype: A junction boundary mismatches the germline segment, possibly from a read error. The chain combines TRBV10-3 with TRBJ2-7; D is undetermined. The CDR3 loop spans 13 amino acids. Germline-derived CDR1 and CDR2 are ENHRY and SYGVKD. The DNA for the CDR3 is TGTGCCTGGAGTGTCGAGCATCCCTACGATCAGTACTTC. Translating gives CAWSVEHPYDQYF.

This clonotype was seen more than once but under ten times. The chain combines TRBV20-1 with TRBJ1-6, with D possibly matching TRBD1 (5 bases). Germline-derived CDR1 and CDR2 are DFQATT and SNEGSKA (reference sequence). V dropped 0 bases and J dropped 7 bases, with 10 bases sitting between them. This CDR3 is 14 amino acids long. The CDR3 spells CSARDGGGNSPLHF. The CDR3, as DNA: TGCAGTGCTAGAGACGGGGGTGGAAATTCACCCCTCCACTTT.

This clonotype was counted at least ten times. The genes are TRBV7-2 and TRBJ1-4; maybe TRBD1 (6 bases). Trimming left V 2 bases short and J 8 bases short, with 12 bases between. Per the germline V gene, CDR1 is SGHTA and CDR2 is FQGNSA. This CDR3 has 14 residues. The CDR3 loop is CASSLFRGGEKLFF. CDR3 coding DNA: TGTGCCAGCAGCTTATTCAGGGGTGGAGAAAAACTGTTTTTT.

The rearrangement joins TRBV5-1 to TRBJ1-2; D unresolved. With 0 bases removed from V and 1 base from J, the gap between germline ends came to 7 bases. Looked up from germline, CDR1 is SGHRS and CDR2 is YFSETQ. CDR3 length: 14 amino acids. The CDR3 loop reads CASSLGPVNYGYTF. The CDR3 DNA reads TGCGCCAGCAGCTTGGGCCCGGTTAACTATGGCTACACCTTC.

This clonotype was seen just once. In DNA, the CDR3 is TGTGCCACCAGCAGACCATTTCCGGGACAGGGAACTGAAGCTTTCTTT. Protein product: CATSRPFPGQGTEAFF. The chain recombines TRBV15 with TRBJ1-1; 9 positions match TRBD1. The CDR3 runs to 16 residues. CDR1 is LNHNV and CDR2 is YYDKDF in the germline V gene (reference sequence). Trimming took 2 bases from V and 5 from J; bases not matched to a gene: 9. Full variable domain (outside the CDR3, taken from reference TRBV15 and TRBJ1-1): DAMVIQNPRYQVTQFGKPVTLSCSQTLNHNVMYWYQQKSSQAPKLLFHYYDKDFNNEADTPDNFQSRRPNTSFCFLDIRSPGLGDTAMYLCATSRPFPGQGTEAFFGQGTRLTVV.

The CDR3 loop is CASTKGLAGPGNEQFF. The CDR3 DNA reads TGCGCCAGCACCAAAGGACTAGCGGGCCCTGGCAATGAGCAGTTCTTC. The chain has TRBV5-1 and TRBJ2-1, with 11 bases matching TRBD2. J lost 6 bases, V lost 6 bases, and 11 bases had no gene match. Germline V gives CDR1 SGHRS, CDR2 YFSETQ. CDR3 length equals 16 residues.

This chain uses TRBV7-9 with TRBJ1-2; 10 nucleotides align to TRBD1. This CDR3 has 16 residues. V dropped 5 bases and J dropped 5; count of bases not matched to a gene: 11. CDR1 is SEHNR and CDR2 is FQNEAQ in the germline V gene (reference sequence). CDR3 sequence: CASSVPGTGVTYGYTF. CDR3 bases: TGTGCCAGCAGCGTACCCGGGACAGGGGTTACTTATGGCTACACCTTC. Complete variable domain (other parts from reference TRBV7-9 and TRBJ1-2): DTGVSQNPRHKITKRGQNVTFRCDPISEHNRLYWYRQTLGQGPEFLTYFQNEAQLEKSRLLSDRFSAERPKGSFSTLEIQRTEQGDSAMYLCASSVPGTGVTYGYTFGSGTRLTVV.

In regard to this clonotype: It is likely a read error, because the conserved phenylalanine at the end of the CDR3 is missing. Because the CDR3's place on the DNA is in doubt, the DNA is left out and the CDR3 is given as listed by TCRdb. The chain links TRBV20-1 to TRBJ2-1; the table's D call TRBD1 went unverified against the DNA. CDR1 DFQATT and CDR2 SNEGSKA come from the germline V gene (reference sequence). The CDR3 contains 10 residues when both ends are counted. CDR3 amino acids: CSARVPGQLY.

This clonotype was counted a single time. Since the CDR3 does not end with the conserved phenylalanine or tryptophan, this likely comes from a read error. Because the CDR3's place on the DNA is in doubt, the DNA is left out and the CDR3 is given as listed by TCRdb. This chain joins TRBV6-5 and TRBJ2-7. The V gene's germline CDR1 is MNHEY and CDR2 SVGAGI. The CDR3 contains 11 residues when both ends are counted. CDR3 protein: CASSYGYGSSY.

The V call is TRBV20-1, the J call TRBJ2-3, with D unresolved. The CDR3 consists of 13 residues. The germline CDR1 and CDR2 sequences are DFQATT and SNEGSKA (reference sequence). The ends were cut back, 2 bases at V and 0 bases at J, with 6 bases in the middle. CDR3 DNA sequence: TGCAGTGCTAGACAGCCTAGCACAGATACGCAGTATTTT. Amino acids: CSARQPSTDTQYF.

The V and J genes are TRBV15 and TRBJ1-6; TRBD1 aligns across 9 bases. Losses at the gene ends were 2 bases for V and 6 bases for J; bases not matched to a gene: 5. This CDR3 contains 16 residues. Germline loops: CDR1 LNHNV, CDR2 YYDKDF (reference sequence). The CDR3 sequence is CATSRPTGQGNSPLHF. In DNA, the CDR3 is TGTGCCACCAGCAGACCTACGGGACAGGGTAATTCACCCCTCCACTTT.

This clonotype was detected once. The chain is built from TRBV7-9 and TRBJ2-5; possible D gene TRBD2, 6 bases. V lost 3 bases and J lost 4, with 21 bases in between. This CDR3 is 17 amino acids long. Germline CDR1 SEHNR, CDR2 FQNEAQ (reference sequence). The CDR3: CASSFSGNTGEGETQYF. The CDR3 nucleotides are TGTGCCAGCAGCTTTAGCGGAAACACCGGGGAAGGAGAGACCCAGTACTTC.

V usage is TRBV9 and J usage is TRBJ1-4; D possibly corresponds to TRBD1 (5 bases). Germline values: CDR1 SGDLS, CDR2 YYNGEE. Deletions cut 4 bases from V and 14 bases from J, with 24 bases between. This CDR3 has 15 amino acids. CDR3 sequence reads: CASSIGTAVNEELFF. As DNA, the CDR3 is TGTGCCAGCAGCATCGGGACTGCTGTTAATGAAGAGCTGTTTTTT.